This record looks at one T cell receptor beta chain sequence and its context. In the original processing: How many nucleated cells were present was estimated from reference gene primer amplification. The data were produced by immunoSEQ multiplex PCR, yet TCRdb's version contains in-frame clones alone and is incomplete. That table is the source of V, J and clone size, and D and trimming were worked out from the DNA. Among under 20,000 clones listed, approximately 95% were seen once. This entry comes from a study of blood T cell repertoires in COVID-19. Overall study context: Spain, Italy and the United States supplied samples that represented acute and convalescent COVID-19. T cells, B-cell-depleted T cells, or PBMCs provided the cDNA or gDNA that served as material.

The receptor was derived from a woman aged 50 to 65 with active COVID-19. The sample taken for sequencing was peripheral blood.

CDR3 bases: TGTGCCAGCACGTCTCTACTAGCGGGAGGGCCGACCGGGGAGCTGTTTTTT. Its protein is CASTSLLAGGPTGELFF. V gene TRBV2 combines with J gene TRBJ2-2, with 13 bases matching TRBD2. The CDR3 totals 17 residues. Germline V lookup: CDR1 SNHLY, CDR2 FYNNEI. The trim removed 7 bases at V and 5 bases at J, leaving 10 bases unmatched.